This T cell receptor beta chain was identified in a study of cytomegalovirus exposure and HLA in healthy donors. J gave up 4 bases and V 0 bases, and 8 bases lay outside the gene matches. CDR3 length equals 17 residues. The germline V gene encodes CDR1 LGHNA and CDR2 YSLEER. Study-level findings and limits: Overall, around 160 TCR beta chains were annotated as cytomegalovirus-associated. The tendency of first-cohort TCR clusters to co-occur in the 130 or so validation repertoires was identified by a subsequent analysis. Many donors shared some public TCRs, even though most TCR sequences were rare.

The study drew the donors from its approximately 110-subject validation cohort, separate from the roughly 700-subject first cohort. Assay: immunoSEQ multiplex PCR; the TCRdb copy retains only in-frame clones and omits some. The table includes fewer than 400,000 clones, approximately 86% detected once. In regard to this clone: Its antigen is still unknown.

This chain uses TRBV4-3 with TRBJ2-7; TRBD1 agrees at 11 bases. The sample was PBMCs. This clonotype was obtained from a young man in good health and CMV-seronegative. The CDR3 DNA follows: TGCGCCAGCAGCCAAGACCGGACCGGGACAGGGGGGTACGAGCAGTACTTC. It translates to CASSQDRTGTGGYEQYF.